Each of the 3 T cell receptor beta chains below was sequenced from the same sample in a study of OX40 agonist ivuxolimab in advanced cancers. The table came from immunoSEQ multiplex PCR; TCRdb's copy has only in-frame clones and leaves some out. The table lists 70,000 or so clones, roughly 89% of them singletons. The sequencing used CD4+ or CD8+ T cells sorted from blood, collected in a trial of the OX40 agonist ivuxolimab. These receptors were obtained from an adult with an advanced solid tumor such as melanoma, head and neck, liver or kidney cancer.

CDR3 coding DNA: TGTGCCAGCAGCTCGCGACAGGTGGACCAGCCCCAGCATTTT. It yields the protein CASSSRQVDQPQHF. V usage is TRBV5-8 and J usage is TRBJ1-5, with D maybe TRBD1 (6 bases). Looked up from germline, CDR1 is SGHTS and CDR2 is YDEGEE. Trimming took 3 bases from V and 7 from J, leaving 14 bases between them. The CDR3 covers 14 residues.

This clone has only one observation. The rearrangement joins TRBV6-5 to TRBJ2-7; 7 bases fit TRBD2. Losses at the gene ends were 0 bases for V and 0 bases for J; bases not matched to a gene: 5. Germline CDR1 and CDR2: MNHEY and SVGAGI. This CDR3 spans 16 amino acids. CDR3 in amino acids: CASSYSAGRGSYEQYF. CDR3 nucleotide sequence: TGTGCCAGCAGTTACTCAGCGGGACGGGGCTCCTACGAGCAGTACTTC.

The chain has TRBV9 and TRBJ2-1; TRBD1 aligns across 10 bases. V shed 3 bases and J 7 bases; nucleotides not matched to a gene: 10. The germline CDR1 and CDR2 sequences are SGDLS and YYNGEE. This CDR3 contains 16 residues. The CDR3 loop is CASSAGQGGTRNEQFF. CDR3 coding DNA: TGTGCCAGCAGCGCCGGACAGGGGGGGACCAGGAATGAGCAGTTCTTC.